What follows are 20 T cell receptor beta chains derived from one specimen sequenced in a study of tumor and adjacent non-tumor tissue in lung cancer. Three rounds of nested PCR, following a modified ARM-PCR protocol, produced the TCRbeta library. MiXCR, run by TCRdb on the multiplex PCR reads, gives a single entry per CDR3 protein. Of about 120,000 distinct CDR3 sequences listed, 84% are singletons. The template was RNA from unsorted bulk tissue. What was sequenced was lung tumor tissue. All receptors derive from a man aged 70-80 years with non-small cell lung cancer.

Points on this clonotype: The junction does not match germline at one end; this may be a read error. The chain combines TRBV6-6 with TRBJ1-1, with D hard to call. The CDR3 runs to 15 residues. Germline-derived CDR1 and CDR2 are MNHNY and SVGAGI (reference sequence). CDR3 coding DNA: TGTGCCAACAGTTACCCGGGATGTCAAAACACTGAAGCTTTCTTT. Protein: CANSYPGCQNTEAFF.

This sequence joins TRBV6-6 and TRBJ1-5; D is uncertain. CDR1 and CDR2 from the germline V gene are MNHNY and SVGAGI (reference sequence). CDR3 size: 12 residues. V lost 11 bases and J 1 base, leaving 9 bases between the germline ends. This CDR3 reads CAGKWSNQPQHF. Written as DNA, the CDR3 is TGTGCCGGCAAATGGAGCAATCAGCCCCAGCATTTT.

In the case of this clonotype: The junction departs from germline at one end; a sequencing error may be responsible. The gene calls are TRBV11-1 and TRBJ1-1, with a weak D call TRBD1 (5 bases). From germline, CDR1 is SGHAT and CDR2 FQDESV (reference sequence). This CDR3 region has 16 residues. As DNA, the CDR3 is TGTGCCAGCAGCTTAAAGGCAGGGTGGATAAACACTGGAGCTTTCTTT. Protein product: CASSLKAGWINTGAFF.

To note about this clonotype: One end of the junction varies from germline; a read error may be responsible. The CDR3: CANGLGGGSNAEAFF. The CDR3 nucleotides read TGTGCTAATGGTTTGGGAGGGGGTTCGAACGCTGAAGCTTTCTTT. The chain is built from TRBV12-5 and TRBJ1-1; the D gene is possibly TRBD1 (6 bases). The germline gives CDR1 LGHNT, CDR2 FRNRAP. This CDR3 region has 15 residues.

Details on this clonotype: Compared with germline, one end of the junction differs, possibly owing to a read error. The chain links TRBV4-3 to TRBJ2-1; D may be TRBD1 or TRBD2 (5 bases each). The J call may be in error: the DNA end matches TRBJ2-7 better. CDR3 length: 16 residues. Germline V gives CDR1 LGHNA, CDR2 YSLEER. The CDR3 spells CSSSQDSRDQDNGQYF. The CDR3 region has the DNA TGCTCCAGCAGCCAAGATTCCCGGGATCAGGACAATGGGCAGTACTTC.

About this clonotype: Sequence at one end of the junction differs from germline and may be a read error. The J gene is TRBJ2-5, the V gene TRBV5-4, with D maybe TRBD2 (6 bases). This CDR3 is built from 14 residues. Germline CDR1 is SGHNT and CDR2 is YYREEE (reference sequence). The DNA for the CDR3 is TGTGCCAGCAGCTTGAGGCGGGATCAAGAGACCCAGTGTTTC. Encoded protein: CASSLRRDQETQCF.

In the case of this clonotype: One end of the junction is discordant with germline, which a read error may explain. The chain carries TRBV11-2 and TRBJ2-2, with a tentative D call TRBD2 (5 bases). Germline lookup yields CDR1 SGHAT and CDR2 FQNNGV. The CDR3 covers 13 residues. This chain's CDR3 is CASNLVGTGELFF. CDR3 bases: TGTGCCAGCAACTTGGTCGGCACCGGGGAACTGTTTTTT.

This chain uses TRBV12-3 or TRBV12-4 with TRBJ1-1; D might be TRBD1 (6 bases). The CDR3 runs 17 residues. Deletions cut 4 bases from V and 8 bases from J, with 26 bases between. Here the CDR3 reads CASSYLGGPEADVEAFF. The CDR3 bases are TGTGCCAGCAGTTACTTGGGGGGCCCAGAGGCAGACGTAGAAGCTTTCTTT.

The J gene is TRBJ2-7, the V gene TRBV11-3; a weak D match, TRBD1 (6 bases). V dropped 7 bases and J dropped 5 bases, with 24 bases sitting between them. The CDR3 has 16 amino acids. CDR1 and CDR2 (germline): SGHNT, YENEEA. Here the CDR3 DNA reads TGTGCCAGCAACTCCACAGATAAGACAGGAAGTGACGAGCAGTACTTC. This translates into CASNSTDKTGSDEQYF.

As regards this clonotype: The conserved phenylalanine or tryptophan is not found at the CDR3 terminus, so this likely reflects a read error. V and J are TRBV5-4 and TRBJ2-5, with no clear D. The germline CDR1 and CDR2 sequences are SGHNT and YYREEE (reference sequence). The CDR3 sequence is 14 residues long. Trimming cost V 5 bases and J 7 bases, with 18 bases left between them. The CDR3 region has the DNA TGTGCCAGCAGTTTGTGTGGCATTGTTGGGACCCAGTACATC. It translates to CASSLCGIVGTQYI.

A word on this clonotype: The junction shows a germline mismatch at one end, possibly a read error. The V and J genes are TRBV29-1 and TRBJ1-1; D remains ambiguous. This CDR3 is built from 13 residues. Germline V gives CDR1 SQVTM, CDR2 ANQGSEA. CDR3: CNVGGEGYIEPFF. CDR3 coding DNA: TGCAACGTTGGCGGGGAAGGGTACATTGAACCTTTCTTT.

Points on this clonotype: One end of the junction fails to match germline, which may point to a read error. The genes are TRBV6-6 and TRBJ2-1; TRBD2 agrees at 9 bases. This CDR3 is built from 15 residues. Germline V gene sequence: CDR1 MNHNY, CDR2 SVGAGI (reference sequence). The CDR3 loop is CAGIMTSGPYDEQLF. The CDR3 coding sequence is TGTGCCGGCATCATGACTAGCGGCCCTTACGATGAGCAGTTATTC.

As concerns this clonotype: At one end, the junction sequence differs from germline, possibly due to a read error. V usage is TRBV11-2 and J usage is TRBJ2-2; D unclear. This CDR3 contains 16 residues. Germline CDR1 is SGHAT and CDR2 is FQNNGV. The CDR3: CTSNLVGTWVAGELFF. The CDR3 nucleotides read TGTACCAGCAACTTAGTGGGCACATGGGTTGCCGGGGAGCTGTTTTTT. Based on the CDR3 plus reference TRBV11-2 and TRBJ2-2, the full variable domain is EAGVAQSPRYKIIEKRQSVAFWCNPISGHATLYWYQQILGQGPKLLIQFQNNGVVDDSQLPKDRFSAERLKGVDSTLKIQPAKLEDSAVYLCTSNLVGTWVAGELFFGEGSRLTVL.

Details on this clonotype: Given a much more abundant clone one base away, this may be a read error. The J gene is TRBJ2-4, the V gene TRBV28; possible D gene TRBD2, 5 bases. Germline V gene sequence: CDR1 MDHEN, CDR2 SYDVKM. The CDR3 contains 15 residues. This CDR3 reads CASSHFPLAKNFQYF. For the CDR3, the DNA is TGTGCCAGCAGTCACTTTCCTCTAGCCAAAAACTTTCAGTACTTC. The full variable domain, its missing parts supplied by reference TRBV28 and TRBJ2-4, is DVKVTQSSRYLVKRTGEKVFLECVQDMDHENMFWYRQDPGLGLRLIYFSYDVKMKEKGDIPEGYSVSREKKERFSLILESASTNQTSMYLCASSHFPLAKNFQYFGAGTRLSVL.

To note about this clonotype: Since no conserved phenylalanine or tryptophan closes the CDR3, a read error is the likely cause. This chain connects TRBV28 to TRBJ2-7; TRBD2 aligns across 13 bases. From germline, CDR1 is MDHEN and CDR2 SYDVKM. The CDR3 covers 13 residues. V was clipped by 7 bases and J by 9 bases; unmatched bases: 6. This CDR3 reads CASIHRLAGGQYI. The CDR3 bases are TGTGCCAGCATTCACAGACTAGCGGGAGGGCAGTACATC.

This clonotype was found a few times. This rearrangement joins TRBV6-5 to TRBJ1-1; TRBD1 aligns across 9 bases. The CDR3 is 15 residues long. Germline CDR1 and CDR2: MNHEY and SVGAGI. The junction had 13 bases not matched to a gene; V was cut back by 6 bases and J by 8 bases. This chain's CDR3 is CASRTGTGLIIEAFF. Here the CDR3 DNA reads TGTGCCAGCAGGACCGGGACAGGGTTGATCATCGAAGCTTTCTTT.

In this sample, this clonotype turned up a few times. The chain joins TRBV6-2 or TRBV6-3 to TRBJ2-1, with D hard to call. Trimming took off 9 bases at V and 7 bases at J, with 22 bases between the two ends. The CDR3 has 15 residues. The V gene's germline CDR1 is MNHEY and CDR2 SVGEGT. Written as DNA, the CDR3 is TGTGCCAGAAGTCCGGGTCTAGGCAATACAAATGAGCAGTTCTTC. Its translation is CARSPGLGNTNEQFF.

The chain carries TRBV6-5 and TRBJ2-5, with D maybe TRBD2 (5 bases). The germline V gene encodes CDR1 MNHEY and CDR2 SVGAGI. The germline V and J ends were trimmed by 0 bases and 5 bases, with 16 bases remaining between them. The CDR3 totals 16 residues. CDR3 in DNA: TGTGCCAGCAGTTACTCGGTAGCGAGGGAAAATGAGACCCAGTACTTC. This sequence encodes CASSYSVARENETQYF.

V gene TRBV6-6 combines with J gene TRBJ2-7, with D possibly TRBD2 on 5 matching bases. CDR1 and CDR2 from the germline V gene are MNHNY and SVGAGI (reference sequence). Trimming removed 2 bases at V and 6 bases at J, with 8 bases between. The CDR3 is 12 amino acids. The CDR3 region has the DNA TGTGCCAGCAGTTACGGAGCGGTCGAGCAGTACTTC. Its translation: CASSYGAVEQYF.

In its sample, this clonotype is large. The rearrangement links TRBV11-2 to TRBJ2-7; 8 nucleotides match TRBD1. CDR3 length equals 15 residues. After removal of 0 bases from V and 2 bases from J, the junction contained 3 bases not matched to a gene. CDR1 and CDR2 from the germline V gene are SGHAT and FQNNGV. CDR3 region: CASSLDQGAPYEQYF. The DNA of the CDR3 is TGTGCCAGCAGCTTAGATCAGGGGGCCCCCTACGAGCAGTACTTC.